This T cell receptor beta chain originates from a study of T-cell reconstitution after alpha-beta-depleted transplantation in children. Findings of the study overall: Diversity of TCRbeta at day 60 was high in some patients, arising from surviving recipient T cells and thymic progenitors. Expanded graft clones numbering several hundred reportedly gave rise to alpha-beta T cells about two months after transplant. T-cell counts and diversity at one year following transplant were attributed mainly to newly produced T cells.

Preparation of the TCRbeta library was carried out with unique molecular identifiers. Using its own MiXCR run on the PCR reads, TCRdb lists one record per CDR3 protein. The repertoire has some 200,000 distinct CDR3 sequences, roughly 6.5% of them found once; the top ten carry about 4.3%. V was clipped by 7 bases and J by 2 bases; unmatched bases: 5. Germline CDR1 SQVTM, CDR2 ANQGSEA. The CDR3 loop spans 13 amino acids. This clonotype was found many times. Its cognate antigen is unknown. This receptor was identified in a girl in the first two years of life with combined immunodeficiency, due to receive a stem cell transplant. The gene calls are TRBV29-1 and TRBJ2-7; 10 bases agree with TRBD1. The input for sequencing was PBMCs, taken before TCRalphabeta/CD19-depleted stem cell transplant. The CDR3 nucleotides are TGCAGCGGGACAGGGGGTGGTACCTACGAGCAGTACTTC. Residues: CSGTGGGTYEQYF.